The 5 T cell receptor beta chains given below trace back to one sample, sequenced in a study of cytomegalovirus exposure and HLA in healthy donors. Primers for the PCR totalled 60 Vbeta and 13 Jbeta. Here immunoSEQ multiplex PCR was the method, and the copy in TCRdb shows in-frame clones only, minus some. Of 160,000 or so clones listed, about four fifths were seen once; the top ten hold about 4.5%. The specimen was PBMCs. These receptors came from a man younger than 45 in good health and CMV-seronegative.

The rearrangement links TRBV30 to TRBJ2-7; tentative D call: TRBD1 (6 bases). CDR1 and CDR2 (germline): GTSNPN, SVGIG (reference sequence). This CDR3 has 14 residues. V lost 5 bases and J 0 bases, leaving 14 bases between the germline ends. The CDR3: CAWGDRPHSYEQYF. CDR3 nucleotide sequence: TGTGCCTGGGGAGACAGGCCCCACTCCTACGAGCAGTACTTC.

This clone was seen a few times. The CDR3 loop is CASSQRTGLDEQYF. CDR3 bases: TGTGCCAGCAGCCAACGGACAGGGCTGGACGAGCAGTACTTC. The V and J genes are TRBV14 and TRBJ2-7; 8 positions agree with TRBD1. Germline CDR1 reads SGHDN; CDR2 reads FVKESK. V lost 2 bases, J lost 5 bases, and 5 bases stayed unmatched. The CDR3 runs to 14 residues.

The rearrangement joins TRBV19 to TRBJ2-5; tentative D call: TRBD2 (6 bases). V was trimmed by 3 bases and J by 2 bases, leaving 16 bases between them. This CDR3 has 16 amino acids. The germline V gene has CDR1 LNHDA and CDR2 SQIVND (reference sequence). The CDR3, as DNA: TGTGCCAGTAGTATGGAGGCGTGGCGGGGACAAGAGACCCAGTACTTC. Protein product: CASSMEAWRGQETQYF.

V usage is TRBV4-1 and J usage is TRBJ2-6, with D possibly matching TRBD1 (6 bases). V lost 6 bases and J 0 bases, leaving 18 bases between the germline ends. The germline V gene has CDR1 MGHRA and CDR2 YSYEKL. The CDR3 is made up of 18 amino acids. This chain's CDR3 is CASSLTGTPRSGANVLTF. Here the CDR3 DNA reads TGCGCCAGCAGTCTTACCGGGACACCCCGCTCTGGGGCCAACGTCCTGACTTTC.

This rearrangement joins TRBV27 to TRBJ1-2; 7 bases are shared with TRBD1. Germline trimming cut 2 bases from V and 5 bases from J; bases unmatched to any gene: 8. In germline, CDR1 is MNHEY, CDR2 SMNVEV (reference sequence). The CDR3 loop spans 15 amino acids. The CDR3 loop is CASSLSGQAFYGYTF. CDR3 in DNA: TGTGCCAGCAGTTTAAGTGGACAGGCATTTTATGGCTACACCTTC.